This T cell receptor beta chain appears in the sequencing data of a study of blood T cells in healthy people across ages. Overall study context: Using template switching, researchers captured about one barcoded beta molecule for each two T cells. Study observations and caveats: A roughly linear age-dependent decrease characterized TCR beta diversity per million T cells.

Primed by a sample-barcoded 5' primer and a J-beta primer mix, a second PCR proceeded for roughly 7 to 11 cycles. Each sample provided no less than 2.5 million CDR3-containing paired-end reads. Via MiXCR, TCRdb re-called the 5' RACE reads, giving one row per CDR3 protein. Of fewer than 750,000 distinct CDR3 sequences in the sample, roughly 48% were seen once. Per sample, at least 5.5 micrograms of total RNA were extracted. Per germline, CDR1 SNHLY and CDR2 FYNNEI. The CDR3 length is 15 residues. After removal of 10 bases from V and 6 bases from J, the junction contained 17 bases not matched to a gene. With respect to this clonotype: What it binds is unknown.

The TCR originated in an elderly man in good health. The rearrangement joins TRBV2 to TRBJ1-2; 7 bases are a match to TRBD1. The sample consisted of blood. The CDR3 sequence: CATLPHGRGVNGYTF. CDR3 nucleotide sequence: TGTGCCACCCTACCCCATGGCAGGGGGGTTAATGGCTACACCTTC.